Listed below are T cell receptor beta chains from one sample, sequenced in a study of T cell repertoires in ileal Crohn's disease. Sequencing used immunoSEQ multiplex PCR; TCRdb keeps in-frame clones, though not all of them. The data show some 15,000 clones, roughly 82% seen once. Sequencing was carried out using ileal tissue. The receptors here all came from an adult with Crohn's disease. CDR3s include the opening cysteine and the closing phenylalanine or tryptophan. The order of the fields is clone size, V gene, D gene, J gene, CDR3 DNA, CDR3 protein. A D gene is named only where the DNA matches it firmly. Only some rows state a clone size, as once, few, many or a class for expanded clones.

clone_size: -
v_call: TRBV7-9
d_call: -
j_call: TRBJ2-3
cdr3_nt: TGTGCCAGCAGCTCAGGGCAGGGGCGCACAGATACGCAGTATTTT
cdr3_aa: CASSSGQGRTDTQYF

clone_size: -
v_call: TRBV7-3
d_call: TRBD2
j_call: TRBJ2-1
cdr3_nt: TGTGCCAGCAGTTCTAGCGGGAGTGGTAGAAATGAGCAGTTCTTC
cdr3_aa: CASSSSGSGRNEQFF

clone_size: -
v_call: TRBV9
d_call: TRBD2
j_call: TRBJ2-1
cdr3_nt: TGTGCCAGCAGCCCCTCTGTGGGGACTAGAGGTAATGAGCAGTTCTTC
cdr3_aa: CASSPSVGTRGNEQFF

clone_size: -
v_call: TRBV7-9
d_call: TRBD2
j_call: TRBJ2-1
cdr3_nt: TGTGCCAGCAGCTTCGGGACTAGCGGTTACAATGAGCAGTTCTTC
cdr3_aa: CASSFGTSGYNEQFF

clone_size: -
v_call: TRBV9
d_call: TRBD2
j_call: TRBJ2-5
cdr3_nt: TGTGCCAGCAGCGTAGGTAGCGGGAGGGCCCAAGAGACCCAGTACTTC
cdr3_aa: CASSVGSGRAQETQYF

clone_size: -
v_call: TRBV30
d_call: -
j_call: TRBJ2-3
cdr3_nt: TGTGCCCTCGGGGATACGCAGTATTTT
cdr3_aa: CALGDTQYF

clone_size: once
v_call: TRBV7-7
d_call: -
j_call: TRBJ2-6
cdr3_nt: TGTGCCATCAGGGCCTCTGGGGCCAACGTCCTGACTTTC
cdr3_aa: CAIRASGANVLTF

clone_size: few
v_call: TRBV5-1
d_call: TRBD2
j_call: TRBJ2-1
cdr3_nt: TGCGCCAGCAGCTGCCTTGAGACTAGCGGTGTCAGGGAGTTCTTC
cdr3_aa: CASSCLETSGVREFF

clone_size: -
v_call: TRBV14
d_call: TRBD1
j_call: TRBJ2-1
cdr3_nt: TGTGCCAGCAGCCAACCGGGACAGGGTTTATACAATGAGCAGTTCTTC
cdr3_aa: CASSQPGQGLYNEQFF

clone_size: once
v_call: TRBV30
d_call: TRBD1
j_call: TRBJ1-5
cdr3_nt: TGTGCCTGGAGTGAGGACAGGGGGCCTCAGCCCCAGCATTTT
cdr3_aa: CAWSEDRGPQPQHF

clone_size: -
v_call: TRBV15
d_call: -
j_call: TRBJ2-3
cdr3_nt: TGTGCCACCAGCAGAATCCGGGACTCCCGTTCGGGGCGGACGCAGTATTTT
cdr3_aa: CATSRIRDSRSGRTQYF

clone_size: -
v_call: TRBV29-1
d_call: -
j_call: TRBJ2-3
cdr3_nt: TGCAGCGCAGGGACACCTAGTGCGGATACGCAGTATTTT
cdr3_aa: CSAGTPSADTQYF

clone_size: -
v_call: TRBV7-2
d_call: -
j_call: TRBJ2-5
cdr3_nt: TGTGCCAGCAGCCTCGGACAGCAGGAGACCCAGTACTTC
cdr3_aa: CASSLGQQETQYF

clone_size: -
v_call: TRBV9
d_call: TRBD1
j_call: TRBJ1-1
cdr3_nt: TGTGCCAGCAGCCCGACAGGGATGAACACTGAAGCTTTCTTT
cdr3_aa: CASSPTGMNTEAFF

clone_size: -
v_call: TRBV10-3
d_call: -
j_call: TRBJ1-5
cdr3_nt: TGTGCCATCAGTCCGGGTCCTGGCAATCAGCCCCAGCATTTT
cdr3_aa: CAISPGPGNQPQHF

clone_size: -
v_call: TRBV12-5
d_call: -
j_call: TRBJ1-1
cdr3_nt: TGTGCTAGTTCAGGGTATGTGACTGAAGCTTTCTTT
cdr3_aa: CASSGYVTEAFF

clone_size: once
v_call: TRBV6-1
d_call: -
j_call: TRBJ2-1
cdr3_nt: TGTGCCAGCCGAGCTACTCGGTACAATGAGCAGTTCTTC
cdr3_aa: CASRATRYNEQFF

clone_size: -
v_call: TRBV6-5
d_call: TRBD1
j_call: TRBJ1-5
cdr3_nt: TGTGCCAGCAGTACGACAGGGACGAATCAGCCCCAGCATTTT
cdr3_aa: CASSTTGTNQPQHF

clone_size: -
v_call: TRBV5-1
d_call: -
j_call: TRBJ2-6
cdr3_nt: TGCGCCAGCAGCCCCTGGAGTCCATCTGGGGCCAACGTCCTGACTTTC
cdr3_aa: CASSPWSPSGANVLTF

clone_size: few
v_call: TRBV10-3
d_call: TRBD2
j_call: TRBJ2-7
cdr3_nt: TGTGCCATCAGTGAGGGACTAGCGGGAGTCTACGAGCAGTACTTC
cdr3_aa: CAISEGLAGVYEQYF